This T cell receptor (beta chain) appears in the sequencing data of a study of T cell clones after liver transplantation. This CDR3 is 15 amino acids long. The germline gives CDR1 MNHEY, CDR2 SMNVEV (reference sequence). The V and J ends lost 3 bases and 6 bases, in that order; junction bases with no gene match: 8. This clone has a single count. Assay used: immunoSEQ multiplex PCR; TCRdb lists only in-frame clones, some missing. The data hold about 99,000 clones, with 84% observed a single time. This sequence joins TRBV27 and TRBJ2-1, with TRBD2 identical over 7 bases. The TCR originated in a human patient who received a liver transplant. Some of the T cells may derive from the graft donor. The material sequenced was CD4+ T cells from blood, taken around 44 months after liver transplant. CDR3 region: CASSLGLPPLNEQFF. The CDR3 DNA reads as TGTGCCAGCAGTTTGGGACTACCTCCCCTCAATGAGCAGTTCTTC.